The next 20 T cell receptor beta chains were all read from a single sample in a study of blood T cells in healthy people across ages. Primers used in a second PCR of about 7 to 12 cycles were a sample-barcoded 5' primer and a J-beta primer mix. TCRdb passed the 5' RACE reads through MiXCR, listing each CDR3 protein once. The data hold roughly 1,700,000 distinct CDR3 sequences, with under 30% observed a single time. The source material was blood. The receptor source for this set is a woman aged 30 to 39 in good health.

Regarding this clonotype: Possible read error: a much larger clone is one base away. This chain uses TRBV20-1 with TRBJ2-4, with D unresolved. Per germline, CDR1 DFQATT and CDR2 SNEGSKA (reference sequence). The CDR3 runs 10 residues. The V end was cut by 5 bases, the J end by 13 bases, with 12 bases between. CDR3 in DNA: TGCAGTGCTCTATACAATGAGCAGTACTTC. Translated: CSALYNEQYF.

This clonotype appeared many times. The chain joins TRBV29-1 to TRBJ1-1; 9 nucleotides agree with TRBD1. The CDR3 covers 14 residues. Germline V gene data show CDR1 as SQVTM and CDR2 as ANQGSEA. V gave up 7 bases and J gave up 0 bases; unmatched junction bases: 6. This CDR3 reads CSGTGQGMNTEAFF. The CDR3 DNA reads TGCAGCGGCACAGGACAGGGGATGAACACTGAAGCTTTCTTT.

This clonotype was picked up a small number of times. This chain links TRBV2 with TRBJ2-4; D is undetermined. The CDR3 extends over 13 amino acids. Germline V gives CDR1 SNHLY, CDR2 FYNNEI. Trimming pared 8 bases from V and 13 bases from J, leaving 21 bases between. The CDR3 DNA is TGTGCCAGCTACTCAGGTTCCTTCCAAAAGCAGTACTTC. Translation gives CASYSGSFQKQYF.

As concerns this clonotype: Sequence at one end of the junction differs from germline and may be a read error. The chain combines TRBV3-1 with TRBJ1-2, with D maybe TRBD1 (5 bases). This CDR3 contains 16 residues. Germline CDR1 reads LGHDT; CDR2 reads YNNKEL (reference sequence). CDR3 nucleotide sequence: TGTGCCAACAGCCAAGCCTTAGGCCAAGGGGACTATGGCTACACCTTC. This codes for CANSQALGQGDYGYTF. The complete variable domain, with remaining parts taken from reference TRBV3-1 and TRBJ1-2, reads DTAVSQTPKYLVTQMGNDKSIKCEQNLGHDTMYWYKQDSKKFLKIMFSYNNKELIINETVPNRFSPKSPDKAHLNLHINSLELGDSAVYFCANSQALGQGDYGYTFGSGTRLTVV.

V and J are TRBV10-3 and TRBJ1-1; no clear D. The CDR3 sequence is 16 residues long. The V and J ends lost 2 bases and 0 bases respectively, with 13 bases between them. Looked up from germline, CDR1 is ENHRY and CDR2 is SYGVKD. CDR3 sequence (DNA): TGTGCCATCAGTGAGAGCGCCAGCGGGATGAACACTGAAGCTTTCTTT. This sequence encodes CAISESASGMNTEAFF.

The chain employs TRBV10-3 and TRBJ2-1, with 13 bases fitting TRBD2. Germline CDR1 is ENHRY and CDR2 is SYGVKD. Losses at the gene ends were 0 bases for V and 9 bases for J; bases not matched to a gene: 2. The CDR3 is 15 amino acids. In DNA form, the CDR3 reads TGTGCCATCAGTGAGTCGGGACTAGCGGGGAGTGAGCAGTTCTTC. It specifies CAISESGLAGSEQFF.

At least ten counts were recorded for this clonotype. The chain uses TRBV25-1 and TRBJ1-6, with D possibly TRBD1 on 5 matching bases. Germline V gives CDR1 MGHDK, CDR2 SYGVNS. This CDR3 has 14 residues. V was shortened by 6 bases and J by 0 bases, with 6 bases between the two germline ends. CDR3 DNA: TGTGCCAGCAGAGACAGCTCCTATAATTCACCCCTCCACTTT. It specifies CASRDSSYNSPLHF.

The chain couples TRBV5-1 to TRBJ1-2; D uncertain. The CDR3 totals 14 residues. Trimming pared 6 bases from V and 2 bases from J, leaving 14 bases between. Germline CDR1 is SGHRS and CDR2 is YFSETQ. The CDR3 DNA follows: TGCGCCAGCACTGACGGGCAGAGGAACTATGGCTACACCTTC. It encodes CASTDGQRNYGYTF.

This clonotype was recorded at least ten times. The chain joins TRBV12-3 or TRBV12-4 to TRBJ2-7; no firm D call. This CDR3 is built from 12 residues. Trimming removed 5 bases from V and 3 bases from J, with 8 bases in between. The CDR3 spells CASSGPDYEQYF. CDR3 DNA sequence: TGTGCCAGCAGTGGGCCTGACTACGAGCAGTACTTC.

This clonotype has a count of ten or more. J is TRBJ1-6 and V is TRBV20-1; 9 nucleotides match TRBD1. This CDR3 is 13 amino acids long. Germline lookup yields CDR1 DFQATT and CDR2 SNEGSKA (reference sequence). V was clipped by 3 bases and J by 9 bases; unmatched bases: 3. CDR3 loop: CSASKTGGSPLHF. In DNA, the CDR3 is TGCAGTGCTAGTAAGACAGGGGGTTCACCCCTCCACTTT.

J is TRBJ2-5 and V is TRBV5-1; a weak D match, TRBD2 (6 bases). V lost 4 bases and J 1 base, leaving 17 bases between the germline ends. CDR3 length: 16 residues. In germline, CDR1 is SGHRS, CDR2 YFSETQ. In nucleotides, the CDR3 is TGCGCCAGCAGCACCGGGTTTAGCGGCGTCCAAGAGACCCAGTACTTC. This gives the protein CASSTGFSGVQETQYF.

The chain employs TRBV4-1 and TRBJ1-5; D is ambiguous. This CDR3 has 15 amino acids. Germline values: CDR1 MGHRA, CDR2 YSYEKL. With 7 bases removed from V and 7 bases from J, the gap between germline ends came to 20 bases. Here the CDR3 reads CASTLSPLGRQPQHF. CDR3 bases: TGCGCCAGCACCTTAAGCCCCCTAGGCCGGCAGCCCCAGCATTTT.

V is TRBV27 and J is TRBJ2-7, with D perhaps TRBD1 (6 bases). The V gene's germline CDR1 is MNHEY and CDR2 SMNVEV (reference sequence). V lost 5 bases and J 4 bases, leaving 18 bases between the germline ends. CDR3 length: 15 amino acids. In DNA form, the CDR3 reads TGTGCCAGCAGTACCCAGGGGTACCGCGATTACGAGCAGTACTTC. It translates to CASSTQGYRDYEQYF.

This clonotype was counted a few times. CDR3 coding DNA: TGTGCCACCAAACCAGCGGGGGCCCCAGGAAGGCAGTATTTT. Translation gives CATKPAGAPGRQYF. V is TRBV10-3 and J is TRBJ2-3; 8 nucleotides line up with TRBD2. CDR1 and CDR2 (germline): ENHRY, SYGVKD. The CDR3 length is 14 residues. V dropped 10 bases and J dropped 11; count of bases not matched to a gene: 17.

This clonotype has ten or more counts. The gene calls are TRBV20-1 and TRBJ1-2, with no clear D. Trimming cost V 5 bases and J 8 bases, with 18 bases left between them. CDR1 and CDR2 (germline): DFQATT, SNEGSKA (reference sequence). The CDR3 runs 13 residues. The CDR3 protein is CSAPEDPFGGYTF. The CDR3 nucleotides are TGCAGTGCTCCAGAGGACCCTTTCGGAGGCTACACCTTC.

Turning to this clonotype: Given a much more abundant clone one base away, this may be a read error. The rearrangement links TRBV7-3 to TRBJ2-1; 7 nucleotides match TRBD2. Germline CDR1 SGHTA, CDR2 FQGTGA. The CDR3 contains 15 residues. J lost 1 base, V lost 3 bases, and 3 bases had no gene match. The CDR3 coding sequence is TGTGCCAGCAGCTTGACTAGCCCATCCTACAATGAGCAGTTCTTC. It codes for CASSLTSPSYNEQFF. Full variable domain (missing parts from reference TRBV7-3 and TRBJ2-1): GAGVSQTPSNKVTEKGKYVELRCDPISGHTALYWYRQSLGQGPEFLIYFQGTGAADDSGLPNDRFFAVRPEGSVSTLKIQRTERGDSAVYLCASSLTSPSYNEQFFGPGTRLTVL.

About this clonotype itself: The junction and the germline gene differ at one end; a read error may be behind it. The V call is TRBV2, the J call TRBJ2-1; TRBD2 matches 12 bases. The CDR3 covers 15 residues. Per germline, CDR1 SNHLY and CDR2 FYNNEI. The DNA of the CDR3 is TGTGCCAGCAAAAAGACTAGCGGGAGTTCTAGTGAGCAGGTCTTC. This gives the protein CASKKTSGSSSEQVF. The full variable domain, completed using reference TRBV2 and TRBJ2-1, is EPEVTQTPSHQVTQMGQEVILRCVPISNHLYFYWYRQILGQKVEFLVSFYNNEISEKSEIFDDQFSVERPDGSNFTLKIRSTKLEDSAMYFCASKKTSGSSSEQVFGPGTRLTVL.

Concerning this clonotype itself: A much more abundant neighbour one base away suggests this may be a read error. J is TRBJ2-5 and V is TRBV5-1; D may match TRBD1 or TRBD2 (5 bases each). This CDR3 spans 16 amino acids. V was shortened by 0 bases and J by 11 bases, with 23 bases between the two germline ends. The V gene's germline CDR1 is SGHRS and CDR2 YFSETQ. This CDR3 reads CASSLDRTPPDYDQYF. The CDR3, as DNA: TGCGCCAGCAGCTTGGACAGGACGCCCCCTGACTACGATCAGTACTTC.

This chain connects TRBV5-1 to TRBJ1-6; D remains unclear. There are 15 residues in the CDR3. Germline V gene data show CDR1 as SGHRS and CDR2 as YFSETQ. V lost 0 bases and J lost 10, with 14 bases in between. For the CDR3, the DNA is TGCGCCAGCAGCTTGGACAGACTCCTCGGGTCACCCCTCCACTTT. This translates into CASSLDRLLGSPLHF. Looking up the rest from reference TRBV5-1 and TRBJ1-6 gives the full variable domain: KAGVTQTPRYLIKTRGQQVTLSCSPISGHRSVSWYQQTPGQGLQFLFEYFSETQRNKGNFPGRFSGRQFSNSRSEMNVSTLELGDSALYLCASSLDRLLGSPLHFGNGTRLTVT.

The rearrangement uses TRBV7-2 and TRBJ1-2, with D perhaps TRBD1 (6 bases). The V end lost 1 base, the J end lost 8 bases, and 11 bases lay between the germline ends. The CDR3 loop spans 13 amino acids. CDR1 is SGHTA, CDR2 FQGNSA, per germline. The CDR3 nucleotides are TGTGCCAGCAGCTTAGGCGGGGGCGCCGGCTACACCTTC. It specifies CASSLGGGAGYTF.